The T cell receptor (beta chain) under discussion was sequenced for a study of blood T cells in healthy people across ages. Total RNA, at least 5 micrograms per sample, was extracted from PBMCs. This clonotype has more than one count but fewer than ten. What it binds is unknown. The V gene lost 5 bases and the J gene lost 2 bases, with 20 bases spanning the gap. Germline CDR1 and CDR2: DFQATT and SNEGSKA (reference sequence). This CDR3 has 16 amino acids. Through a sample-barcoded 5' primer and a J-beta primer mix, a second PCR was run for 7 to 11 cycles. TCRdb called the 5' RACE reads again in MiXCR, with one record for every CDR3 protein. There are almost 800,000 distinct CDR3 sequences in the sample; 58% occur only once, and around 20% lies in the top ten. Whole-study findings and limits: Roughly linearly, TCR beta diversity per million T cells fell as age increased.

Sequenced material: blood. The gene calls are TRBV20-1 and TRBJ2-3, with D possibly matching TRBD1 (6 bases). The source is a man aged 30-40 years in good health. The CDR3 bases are TGCAGTGCTCCGAGGTCGACAGGTTCCTTCACAGATACGCAGTATTTT. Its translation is CSAPRSTGSFTDTQYF.